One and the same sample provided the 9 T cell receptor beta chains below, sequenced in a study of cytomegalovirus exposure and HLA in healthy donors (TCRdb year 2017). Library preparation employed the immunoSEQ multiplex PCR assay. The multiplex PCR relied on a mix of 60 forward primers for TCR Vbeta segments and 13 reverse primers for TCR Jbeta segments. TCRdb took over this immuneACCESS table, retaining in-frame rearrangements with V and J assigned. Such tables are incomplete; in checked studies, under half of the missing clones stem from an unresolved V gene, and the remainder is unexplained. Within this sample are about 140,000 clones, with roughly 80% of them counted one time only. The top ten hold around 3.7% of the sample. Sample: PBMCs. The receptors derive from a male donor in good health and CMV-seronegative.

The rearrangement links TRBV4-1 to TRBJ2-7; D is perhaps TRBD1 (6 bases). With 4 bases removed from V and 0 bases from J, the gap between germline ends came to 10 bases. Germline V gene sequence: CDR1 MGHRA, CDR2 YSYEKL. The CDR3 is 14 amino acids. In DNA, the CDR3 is TGCGCCAGCAGCCCGGCGGACAGCTCCTACGAGCAGTACTTC. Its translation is CASSPADSSYEQYF.

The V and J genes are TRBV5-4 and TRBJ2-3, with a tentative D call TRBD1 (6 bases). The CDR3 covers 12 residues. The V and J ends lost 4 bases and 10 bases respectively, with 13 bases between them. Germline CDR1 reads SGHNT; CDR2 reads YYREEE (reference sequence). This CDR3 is CASSRGGDAQYF. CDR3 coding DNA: TGTGCCAGCAGCCGTGGGGGCGATGCGCAGTATTTT.

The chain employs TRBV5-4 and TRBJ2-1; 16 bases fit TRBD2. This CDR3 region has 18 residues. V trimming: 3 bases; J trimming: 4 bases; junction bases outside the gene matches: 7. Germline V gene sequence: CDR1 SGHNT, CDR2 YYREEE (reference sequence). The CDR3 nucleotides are TGTGCCAGCAGCTATATGGGACTAGCGGGAGGGCCTTACAATGAGCAGTTCTTC. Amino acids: CASSYMGLAGGPYNEQFF.

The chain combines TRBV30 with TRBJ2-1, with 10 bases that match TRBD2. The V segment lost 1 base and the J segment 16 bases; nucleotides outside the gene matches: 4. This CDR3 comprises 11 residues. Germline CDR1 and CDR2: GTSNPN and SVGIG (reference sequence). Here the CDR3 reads CAWSAPSGSFF. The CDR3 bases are TGTGCCTGGAGTGCCCCTAGCGGGAGTTTCTTC.

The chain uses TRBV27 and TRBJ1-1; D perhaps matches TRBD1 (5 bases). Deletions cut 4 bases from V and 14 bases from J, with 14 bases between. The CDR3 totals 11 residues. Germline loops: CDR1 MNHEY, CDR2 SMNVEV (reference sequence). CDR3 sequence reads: CASSYRTHSFF. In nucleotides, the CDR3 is TGTGCCAGCAGTTACAGGACCCATAGCTTCTTT.

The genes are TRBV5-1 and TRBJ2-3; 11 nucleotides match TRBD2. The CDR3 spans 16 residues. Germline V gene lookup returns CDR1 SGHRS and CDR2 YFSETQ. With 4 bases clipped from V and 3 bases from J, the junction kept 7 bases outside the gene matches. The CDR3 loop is CASSLVLAGGTDTQYF. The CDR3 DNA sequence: TGCGCCAGCAGCCTCGTCCTAGCGGGGGGTACAGATACGCAGTATTTT.

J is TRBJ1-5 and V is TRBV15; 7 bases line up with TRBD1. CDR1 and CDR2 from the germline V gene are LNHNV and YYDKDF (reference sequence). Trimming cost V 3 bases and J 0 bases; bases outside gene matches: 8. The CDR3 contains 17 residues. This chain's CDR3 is CATSSFRTGYSNQPQHF. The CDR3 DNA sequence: TGTGCCACCAGCAGTTTCAGGACAGGCTATAGCAATCAGCCCCAGCATTTT.

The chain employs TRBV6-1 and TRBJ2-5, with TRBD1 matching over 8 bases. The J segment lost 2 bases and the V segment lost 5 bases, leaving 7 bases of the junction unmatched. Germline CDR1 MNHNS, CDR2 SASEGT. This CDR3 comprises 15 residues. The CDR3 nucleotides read TGTGCCAGCAGTTTGGCAGGGGGCTCTCAAGAGACCCAGTACTTC. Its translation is CASSLAGGSQETQYF.

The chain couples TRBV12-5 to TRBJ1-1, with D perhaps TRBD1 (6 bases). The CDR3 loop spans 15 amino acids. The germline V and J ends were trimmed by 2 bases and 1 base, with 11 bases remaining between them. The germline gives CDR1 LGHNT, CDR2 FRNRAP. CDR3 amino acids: CASGLIQGSNTEAFF. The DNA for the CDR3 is TGTGCTAGTGGTTTGATACAGGGTTCGAACACTGAAGCTTTCTTT.